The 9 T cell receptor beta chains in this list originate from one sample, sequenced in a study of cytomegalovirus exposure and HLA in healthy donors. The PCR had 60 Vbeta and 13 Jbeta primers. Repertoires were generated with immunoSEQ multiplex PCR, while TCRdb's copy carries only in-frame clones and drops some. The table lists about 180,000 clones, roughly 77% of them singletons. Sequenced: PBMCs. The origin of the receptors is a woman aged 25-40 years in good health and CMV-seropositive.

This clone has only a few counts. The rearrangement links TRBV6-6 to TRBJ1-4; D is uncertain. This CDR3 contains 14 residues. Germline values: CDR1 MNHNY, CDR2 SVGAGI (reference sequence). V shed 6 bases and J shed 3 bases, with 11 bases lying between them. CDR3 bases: TGTGCCAGCAGCTACGAACAGTCTAATGAAAAACTGTTTTTT. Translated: CASSYEQSNEKLFF.

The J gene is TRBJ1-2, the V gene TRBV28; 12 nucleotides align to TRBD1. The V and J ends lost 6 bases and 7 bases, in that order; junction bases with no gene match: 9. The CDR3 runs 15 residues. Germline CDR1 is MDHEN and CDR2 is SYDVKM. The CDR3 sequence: CASSLPGQGAFGYTF. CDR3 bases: TGTGCCAGCAGCCTCCCGGGACAGGGGGCTTTTGGCTACACCTTC.

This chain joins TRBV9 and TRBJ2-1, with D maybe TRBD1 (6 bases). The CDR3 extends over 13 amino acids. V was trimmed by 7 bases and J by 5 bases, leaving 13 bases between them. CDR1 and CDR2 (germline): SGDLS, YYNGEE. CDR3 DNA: TGTGCCAGCTGGGACATCGCCAACAATGAGCAGTTCTTC. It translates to CASWDIANNEQFF.

The CDR3 reads CASSFPTGSASPLHF. The CDR3 region has the DNA TGTGCCAGCAGTTTCCCGACAGGGTCGGCTTCACCCCTCCACTTT. V is TRBV28 and J is TRBJ1-6; 7 nucleotides match TRBD1. Germline-derived CDR1 and CDR2 are MDHEN and SYDVKM. This CDR3 is built from 15 residues. With V trimmed by 3 bases and J by 9 bases, 8 bases remained unmatched.

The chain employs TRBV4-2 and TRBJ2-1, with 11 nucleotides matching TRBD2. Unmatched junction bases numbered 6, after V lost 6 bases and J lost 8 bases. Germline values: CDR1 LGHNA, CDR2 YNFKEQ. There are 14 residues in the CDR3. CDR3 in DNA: TGTGCCAGCAGAATAGCGGGGGGGCGAGATGAGCAGTTCTTC. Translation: CASRIAGGRDEQFF.

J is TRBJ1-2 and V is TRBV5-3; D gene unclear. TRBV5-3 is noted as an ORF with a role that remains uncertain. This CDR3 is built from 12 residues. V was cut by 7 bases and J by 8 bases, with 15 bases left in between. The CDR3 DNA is TGTGCCAGATTGCAGCGGACGTCCGGCTACACCTTC. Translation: CARLQRTSGYTF.

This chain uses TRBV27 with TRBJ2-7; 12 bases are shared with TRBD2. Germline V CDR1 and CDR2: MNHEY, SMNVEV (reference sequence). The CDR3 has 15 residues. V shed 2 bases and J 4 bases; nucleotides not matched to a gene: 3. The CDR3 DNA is TGTGCCAGCAGTTTAGGACTAGCGGGGAGGTACGAGCAGTACTTC. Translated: CASSLGLAGRYEQYF.

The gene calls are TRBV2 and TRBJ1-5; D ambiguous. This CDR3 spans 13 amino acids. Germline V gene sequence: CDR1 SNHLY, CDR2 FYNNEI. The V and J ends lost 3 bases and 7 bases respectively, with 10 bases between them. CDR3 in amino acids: CASSEAARQPQHF. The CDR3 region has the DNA TGTGCCAGCAGTGAGGCAGCGAGGCAGCCCCAGCATTTT.

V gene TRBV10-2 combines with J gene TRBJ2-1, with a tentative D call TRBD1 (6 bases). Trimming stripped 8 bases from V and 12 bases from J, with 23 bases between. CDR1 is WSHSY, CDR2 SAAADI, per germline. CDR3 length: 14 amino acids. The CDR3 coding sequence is TGCGCCAGCGGACTGATAAACAGGGAAAGCGGGCAGTTCTTC. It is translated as CASGLINRESGQFF.